The rows below give T cell receptor beta chains drawn from one sample of a study of blood T cell repertoires in COVID-19. Here immunoSEQ multiplex PCR was the method, and the copy in TCRdb shows in-frame clones only, minus some. The sample shows 200,000 to 250,000 clones, about 89% of them seen only once. Material for sequencing was peripheral blood. Receptor source: a man in his sixties who had recovered from COVID-19. The CDR3 runs from the conserved cysteine through the conserved F or W. A D gene is named only where the DNA matches it firmly. The size entry is marked missing in some rows and otherwise reads once, few, many or a size class.

abundance | j_gene | len | v_gene | d_gene | CDR3nt | CDR3aa
NA | TRBJ2-6 | 15 | TRBV5-4 | NA | TGTGCCAGCAGCTTGACCGCTACTGGGGCCAACGTCCTGACTTTC | CASSLTATGANVLTF
few | TRBJ2-2 | 15 | TRBV4-3 | TRBD1 | TGCGCCAGCAGCCATGTTACAGGGGGCTCCGGGGAGCTGTTTTTT | CASSHVTGGSGELFF
once | TRBJ1-1 | 13 | TRBV30 | NA | TGTGCCTGGAGCCGGGACTACAACACTGAAGCTTTCTTT | CAWSRDYNTEAFF
NA | TRBJ1-5 | 17 | TRBV9 | TRBD1 | TGTGCCAGCAGCGTAGGGCCGGGACAGGGTATCAATCAGCCCCAGCATTTT | CASSVGPGQGINQPQHF
NA | TRBJ2-5 | 15 | TRBV6-7 | TRBD2 | TGTGCCAGCAGTTCCCGTGTAGCGGGACGAGAGACCCAGTACTTC | CASSSRVAGRETQYF
NA | TRBJ2-1 | 16 | TRBV2 | TRBD2 | TGTGCCAGCAGATTCCTAGCGGGAGGTCGGGGGGATGAGCAGTTCTTC | CASRFLAGGRGDEQFF
NA | TRBJ2-1 | 15 | TRBV15 | TRBD2 | TGTGCCACCAAAAGGGGCAGCGGGGTTATGAATGAGCAGTTCTTC | CATKRGSGVMNEQFF
NA | TRBJ1-5 | 14 | TRBV27 | NA | TGTGCCAGCAGTTTACCAGGCAACAATCAGCCCCAGCATTTT | CASSLPGNNQPQHF
NA | TRBJ2-7 | 15 | TRBV28 | NA | TGTGCCAGCAGTTTATATCTCGGACAGATCTACGAGCAGTACTTC | CASSLYLGQIYEQYF
NA | TRBJ1-5 | 15 | TRBV28 | NA | TGTGCCAGCAGTTTACCGCCGGTCGAGAATCAGCCCCAGCATTTT | CASSLPPVENQPQHF